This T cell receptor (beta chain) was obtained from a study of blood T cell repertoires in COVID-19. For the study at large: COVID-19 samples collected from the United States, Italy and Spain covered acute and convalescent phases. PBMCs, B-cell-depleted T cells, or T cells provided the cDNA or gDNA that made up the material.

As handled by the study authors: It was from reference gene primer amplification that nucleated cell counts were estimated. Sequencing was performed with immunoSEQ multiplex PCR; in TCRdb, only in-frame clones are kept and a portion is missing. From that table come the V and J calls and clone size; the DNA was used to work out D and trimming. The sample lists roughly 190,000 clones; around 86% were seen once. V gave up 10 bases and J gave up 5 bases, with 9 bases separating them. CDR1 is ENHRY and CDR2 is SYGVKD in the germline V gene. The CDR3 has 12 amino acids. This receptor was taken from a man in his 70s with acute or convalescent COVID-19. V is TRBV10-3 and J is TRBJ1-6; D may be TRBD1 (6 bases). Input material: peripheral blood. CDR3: CATRQDNSPLHF. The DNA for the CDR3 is TGTGCCACCCGACAGGATAATTCACCCCTCCACTTT.